This T cell receptor beta chain was sequenced in a study of cytomegalovirus exposure and HLA in healthy donors. Study-level results: A highly shared variant cluster was judged a likely technical artifact. One variant, a missense change in DCLRE1C, was linked in a later analysis to TCR beta V- and J-gene trimming. The classifier, whose performance was assessed in both the original and validation cohorts, reportedly diagnosed cytomegalovirus status with high specificity and sensitivity.

The CDR3 is made up of 18 amino acids. CDR1 is SGHNT and CDR2 is YYREEE in the germline V gene (reference sequence). The J segment lost 6 bases and the V segment lost 0 bases, leaving 16 bases of the junction unmatched. As concerns this clone: The antigen is unknown.

This PCR relied on a set of 60 Vbeta primers and 13 Jbeta primers. Some clones are missing from TCRdb's copy, which holds only in-frame ones; the method was immunoSEQ multiplex PCR. The sample shows fewer than 300,000 clones, 80% of them seen only once. The sequencing sample was made of PBMCs. V is TRBV5-4 and J is TRBJ1-2, with 8 bases fitting TRBD1. The TCR was taken from a girl between 2 and 10 years old in good health and CMV-seronegative. The CDR3 DNA reads as TGTGCCAGCAGCTTGGGAGGACAGGGAGGGGGTCCGGGTCATGGCTACACCTTC. Its translation is CASSLGGQGGGPGHGYTF.